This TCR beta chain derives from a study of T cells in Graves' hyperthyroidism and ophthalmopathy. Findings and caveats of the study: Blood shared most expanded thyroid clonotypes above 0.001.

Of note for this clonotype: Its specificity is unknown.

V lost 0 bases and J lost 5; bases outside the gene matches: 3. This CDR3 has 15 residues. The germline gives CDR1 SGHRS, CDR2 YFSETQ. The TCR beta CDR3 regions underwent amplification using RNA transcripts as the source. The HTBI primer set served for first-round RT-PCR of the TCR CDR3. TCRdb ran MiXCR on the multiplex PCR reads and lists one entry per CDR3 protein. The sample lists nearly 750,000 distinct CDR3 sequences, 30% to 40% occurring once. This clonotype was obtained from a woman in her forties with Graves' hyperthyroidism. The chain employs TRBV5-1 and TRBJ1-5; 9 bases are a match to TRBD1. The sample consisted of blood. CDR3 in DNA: TGCGCCAGCAGCTTGGAAGGGACAGGGCATCAGCCCCAGCATTTT. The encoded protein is CASSLEGTGHQPQHF.